These T cell receptor beta chains were read from a single sample in a study of T cell responses to AZD1222 COVID-19 vaccine. Clones were read by immunoSEQ multiplex PCR, and TCRdb kept only the in-frame ones, dropping some. The table lists 110,000 to 150,000 clones, 70% to 90% of them singletons. The sample consisted of peripheral blood, taken on day 0 of AZD1222 vaccination. All receptors come from an adult in good health. Each CDR3 is given with its conserved first and last residue. A D gene is named only where the DNA matches it firmly. A clone size is listed for some rows: how often the clone was seen (once, few, many), or a class if it is expanded.

size,D,V,J,CDR3,DNA
.,.,TRBV10-2,TRBJ1-1,CASRTEMNTEAFF,TGCGCCAGCAGGACGGAGATGAACACTGAAGCTTTCTTT
.,.,TRBV28,TRBJ2-6,CASSSQGWGANVLTF,TGTGCCAGCAGCTCACAGGGATGGGGGGCCAACGTCCTGACTTTC
few,.,TRBV18,TRBJ2-1,CASSPGETYNEQFF,TGTGCCAGCTCACCAGGCGAAACCTACAATGAGCAGTTCTTC
few,.,TRBV2,TRBJ1-2,CASSEAGFGGYTF,TGTGCCAGCAGTGAGGCGGGTTTCGGTGGCTACACCTTC
once,.,TRBV2,TRBJ2-2,CASRGQSTGELFF,TGTGCCAGCAGAGGACAGTCCACCGGGGAGCTGTTTTTT
.,.,TRBV3-1/TRBV3-2,TRBJ1-4,CASSHARDGGAEKLFF,TGTGCCAGCAGCCATGCCAGGGATGGGGGGGCGGAAAAACTGTTTTTT
.,.,TRBV6-6,TRBJ1-4,CASSYLTSSTEKLFF,TGTGCCAGCAGTTACTTGACATCGTCAACAGAAAAACTGTTTTTT
once,TRBD1,TRBV28,TRBJ2-2,CASRGQGANTGELFF,TGTGCCAGCAGGGGACAGGGGGCAAACACCGGGGAGCTGTTTTTT
.,.,TRBV2,TRBJ1-4,CASGGPGNEKLFF,TGTGCCAGCGGGGGTCCAGGGAATGAAAAACTGTTTTTT
.,.,TRBV4-1,TRBJ2-7,CASSQKSGSYEQYF,TGCGCCAGCAGCCAAAAAAGTGGGTCCTACGAGCAGTACTTC
.,.,TRBV5-1,TRBJ2-7,CASSASYEQYF,TGCGCCAGCAGCGCCTCCTACGAGCAGTACTTC
.,TRBD2,TRBV7-2,TRBJ2-4,CASSIRLAGGKNIQYF,TGTGCCAGCAGCATAAGACTAGCGGGGGGGAAAAACATTCAGTACTTC
few,.,TRBV28,TRBJ1-1,CASSPSLASNTEAFF,TGTGCCAGCAGTCCGTCGTTGGCAAGCAACACTGAAGCTTTCTTT
.,.,TRBV15,TRBJ1-4,CATTTQTPGLEEKLFF,TGTGCCACCACCACACAAACCCCAGGGCTAGAAGAAAAACTGTTTTTT
.,TRBD1,TRBV28,TRBJ2-7,CASSFGDRGHEQYF,TGTGCCAGCAGTTTCGGGGACAGGGGGCACGAGCAGTACTTC
.,.,TRBV2,TRBJ2-5,CASSELSQETQYF,TGTGCCAGCAGTGAACTCAGCCAAGAGACCCAGTACTTC
.,TRBD1,TRBV28,TRBJ1-6,CASIAGGGNSYNSPLHF,TGTGCCAGCATCGCAGGGGGGGGTAACTCCTATAATTCACCCCTCCACTTT
.,.,TRBV6-1,TRBJ1-5,CASSEYRVDQPQHF,TGTGCCAGCAGTGAATACAGGGTGGATCAGCCCCAGCATTTT
.,.,TRBV19,TRBJ2-4,CASSLGGGAAKNIQYF,TGTGCCAGTAGTCTGGGGGGAGGAGCGGCCAAAAACATTCAGTACTTC
.,TRBD2,TRBV2,TRBJ2-3,CASSEEGLAGGPDTQYF,TGTGCCAGCAGTGAGGAAGGGCTAGCGGGGGGGCCAGATACGCAGTATTTT
.,.,TRBV18,TRBJ1-1,CASSQHQGSGTEAFF,TGTGCCAGCTCGCAGCACCAGGGGTCGGGGACTGAAGCTTTCTTT
.,.,TRBV6-2/TRBV6-3,TRBJ1-5,CASSYSMGRDHQPQHF,TGTGCCAGCAGTTACTCGATGGGCCGGGACCATCAGCCCCAGCATTTT
once,TRBD2,TRBV4-2,TRBJ2-3,CASSQVSAGDVPDTQYF,TGTGCCAGCAGCCAAGTTTCAGCGGGAGACGTCCCAGATACGCAGTATTTT
.,.,TRBV7-9,TRBJ2-7,CASSTGAMSGKSYEQYF,TGTGCCAGCAGCACAGGGGCGATGAGCGGGAAGAGCTACGAGCAGTACTTC
.,.,TRBV5-1,TRBJ2-3,CASSDATDTQYF,TGCGCCAGCAGTGACGCCACAGATACGCAGTATTTT
.,TRBD2,TRBV2,TRBJ2-1,CATRTSGGPVFF,TGTGCCACCAGGACTAGCGGGGGGCCCGTGTTCTTC
.,TRBD1,TRBV10-3,TRBJ1-5,CAISESSTGGLVQPQHF,TGTGCCATCAGTGAGTCGTCTACAGGGGGACTCGTTCAGCCCCAGCATTTT
.,.,TRBV12-3/TRBV12-4,TRBJ1-1,CASSPNLNTEAFF,TGTGCCAGCAGTCCCAACCTGAACACTGAAGCTTTCTTT
.,TRBD1,TRBV5-8,TRBJ1-4,CASSISGTGWEKLFF,TGTGCCAGCAGCATTTCCGGGACAGGGTGGGAAAAACTGTTTTTT
.,.,TRBV28,TRBJ1-2,CASSFPSGYTF,TGTGCCAGCAGTTTTCCGAGTGGCTACACCTTC
few,.,TRBV6-5,TRBJ2-6,CASSYTGFGANVLTF,TGTGCCAGCAGTTACACAGGGTTCGGGGCCAACGTCCTGACTTTC
.,.,TRBV27,TRBJ2-7,CASSRVYAGEQYF,TGTGCCAGCAGCAGGGTTTATGCTGGCGAGCAGTACTTC
once,.,TRBV27,TRBJ1-6,CASSPGGSYNSPLHF,TGTGCCAGCAGCCCGGGGGGGTCCTATAATTCACCCCTCCACTTT
.,.,TRBV18,TRBJ1-1,CASSPGPVGRGDEAFF,TGTGCCAGCTCACCCGGTCCCGTGGGTCGGGGTGATGAAGCTTTCTTT
once,.,TRBV7-7,TRBJ2-7,CASSLSTGPSYEQYF,TGTGCTAGCAGCCTGAGCACAGGGCCCTCCTACGAGCAGTACTTC
.,TRBD2,TRBV5-1,TRBJ2-5,CASSSRGGQETQYF,TGCGCCAGCAGCTCCCGGGGGGGTCAAGAGACCCAGTACTTC
.,.,TRBV30,TRBJ1-5,CAWSVGQGLNQPQHF,TGTGCCTGGAGTGTAGGGCAGGGTCTAAATCAGCCCCAGCATTTT
.,.,TRBV10-1,TRBJ1-3,CASKRGGGGNTIYF,TGCGCCAGCAAGAGGGGGGGCGGGGGAAACACCATATATTTT
once,.,TRBV11-2,TRBJ1-4,CASSLWGADEKLFF,TGTGCCAGCAGCTTATGGGGGGCAGATGAAAAACTGTTTTTT
.,.,TRBV28,TRBJ1-5,CASSGLGGLQPQHF,TGTGCCAGCAGTGGGTTGGGGGGGCTTCAGCCCCAGCATTTT
.,.,TRBV18,TRBJ2-4,CASSPPGENIQYF,TGTGCCAGCTCACCGCCGGGGGAAAACATTCAGTACTTC
.,.,TRBV6-5,TRBJ2-2,CASSRDTGELFF,TGTGCCAGCAGTCGGGACACCGGGGAGCTGTTTTTT
.,.,TRBV7-2,TRBJ2-5,CASSLVRGQETQYF,TGTGCCAGCAGCTTAGTCCGCGGCCAAGAGACCCAGTACTTC
.,.,TRBV29-1,TRBJ2-3,CSVRTAGLGDTQYF,TGCAGCGTCCGGACTGCGGGGCTGGGGGATACGCAGTATTTT
.,.,TRBV6-5,TRBJ1-3,CASSYSEGNTIYF,TGTGCCAGCAGTTACTCAGAGGGAAACACCATATATTTT
.,TRBD2,TRBV11-3,TRBJ2-1,CASSFEPTGTSGWYEQFF,TGTGCCAGCAGCTTTGAACCTACCGGGACTAGCGGGTGGTATGAGCAGTTCTTC
.,TRBD1,TRBV28,TRBJ2-3,CASSAPVGQNTDTQYF,TGTGCCAGCAGTGCGCCTGTGGGACAGAACACAGATACGCAGTATTTT
.,.,TRBV9,TRBJ2-5,CASSVGGAAGWETQYF,TGTGCCAGCAGCGTAGGTGGGGCTGCGGGGTGGGAGACCCAGTACTTC
once,.,TRBV2,TRBJ1-2,CASSRDNYYGYTF,TGTGCCAGCAGCCGGGACAATTACTATGGCTACACCTTC
.,.,TRBV2,TRBJ1-3,CASSVRASVVVAIYF,TGTGCCAGCAGTGTGCGGGCCTCTGTCGTTGTAGCCATATATTTT
.,.,TRBV6-1,TRBJ1-1,CASSEAEGSEAFF,TGTGCCAGCAGTGAGGCCGAGGGCTCTGAAGCTTTCTTT
once,.,TRBV7-9,TRBJ2-5,CASSRAAEETQYF,TGTGCCAGCAGCCGGGCCGCGGAGGAGACCCAGTACTTC
few,.,TRBV6-5,TRBJ1-2,CASSSGHVGGYTF,TGTGCCAGCAGTTCCGGACATGTCGGGGGCTACACCTTC
.,.,TRBV5-1,TRBJ1-1,CATAEGADTEAFF,TGCGCCACCGCCGAAGGGGCGGACACTGAAGCTTTCTTT
.,TRBD1,TRBV2,TRBJ1-2,CASREDRVGGYTF,TGTGCCAGCAGGGAAGACAGGGTCGGGGGCTACACCTTC
.,.,TRBV3-1/TRBV3-2,TRBJ1-1,CASSQDYEGNTEAFF,TGTGCCAGCAGCCAAGATTACGAGGGTAACACTGAAGCTTTCTTT
.,.,TRBV9,TRBJ2-1,CASSPIAISSYNEQFF,TGTGCCAGCAGCCCAATAGCGATAAGCTCCTACAATGAGCAGTTCTTC